Sequencing of this TCR beta chain was carried out in a study of blood T cell repertoires in COVID-19. Across the study: The cDNA or gDNA used as material had been derived from T cells, B-cell-depleted T cells, or PBMCs.

Between the trimmed V and J ends, which lost 6 bases and 4 bases, there was a span of 12 bases. This CDR3 contains 13 residues. Per the germline V gene, CDR1 is KGHSH and CDR2 is LQKENI. Repertoires were generated with immunoSEQ multiplex PCR, while TCRdb's copy carries only in-frame clones and drops some. The data contain 100,000 or so clones, 70% to 85% of them seen just once; the ten biggest clones take up roughly 20%. As concerns this clone: Other DNA sequences in this specimen translate into the identical CDR3.

The TCR was taken from a man between 65 and 85 years old with active or convalescent COVID-19. V gene TRBV18 combines with J gene TRBJ2-5; the D gene is possibly TRBD1 (5 bases). Sequenced input: peripheral blood. For the CDR3, the DNA is TGTGCCAGCTCCCCTCAGGGCGGAGAGACCCAGTACTTC. It yields the protein CASSPQGGETQYF.